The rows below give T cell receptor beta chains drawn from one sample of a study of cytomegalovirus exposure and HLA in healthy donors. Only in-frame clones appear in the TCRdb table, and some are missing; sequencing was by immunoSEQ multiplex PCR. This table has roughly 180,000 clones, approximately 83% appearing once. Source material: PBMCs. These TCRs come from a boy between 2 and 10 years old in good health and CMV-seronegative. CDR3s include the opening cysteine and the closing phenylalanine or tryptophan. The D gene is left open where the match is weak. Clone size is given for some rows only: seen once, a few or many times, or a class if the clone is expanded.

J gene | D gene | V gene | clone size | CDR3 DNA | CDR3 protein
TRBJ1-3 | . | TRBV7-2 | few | TGTGCCAGCAGCTTTGGGCGATCCTCTGGAAACACCATATATTTT | CASSFGRSSGNTIYF
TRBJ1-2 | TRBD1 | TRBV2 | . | TGTGCCAGCAGTGAAGTTGGGACAGGGCCAGTTAATGGCTACACCTTC | CASSEVGTGPVNGYTF
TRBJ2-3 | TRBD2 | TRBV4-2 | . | TGTGCCAGCAGCCAAGATGGGAGGGCAGATACGCAGTATTTT | CASSQDGRADTQYF
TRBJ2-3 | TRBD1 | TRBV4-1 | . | TGCGCCAGCAGCCAGGGCGACAGGGTCACAGATACGCAGTATTTT | CASSQGDRVTDTQYF
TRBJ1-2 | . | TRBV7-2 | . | TGTGCCAGCAGCCGGGACACAAACTATGGCTACACCTTC | CASSRDTNYGYTF
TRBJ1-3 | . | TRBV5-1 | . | TGCGCCAGCAGCTTCGGACAGCGCAGCTCCATTTACTCTGGAAACACCATATATTTT | CASSFGQRSSIYSGNTIYF
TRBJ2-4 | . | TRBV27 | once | TGTGCCAGCAGTCCCCAGGGGACCTCAGTCGCCAAAAACATTCAGTACTTC | CASSPQGTSVAKNIQYF
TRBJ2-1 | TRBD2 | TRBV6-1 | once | TGTGCCAGCACCAACCCCCGGGAGGACAATGAGCAGTTCTTC | CASTNPREDNEQFF
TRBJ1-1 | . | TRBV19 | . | TGTGCCAGTAGTATGGGGGCGAGAGTAAGCGTCTTT | CASSMGARVSVF
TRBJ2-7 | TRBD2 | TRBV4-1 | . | TGCGCCAGCAGCCAACTGACCGGGACTAGTCCGTCCTACGAGCAGTACTTC | CASSQLTGTSPSYEQYF
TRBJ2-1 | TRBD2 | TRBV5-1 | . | TGCGCCAGCAGCTTCCTAGCGGGGGGGCAGGGTGAGCAGTTCTTC | CASSFLAGGQGEQFF
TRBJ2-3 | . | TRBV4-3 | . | TGCGCCAGCAGCCAAGATCTACGGGGGGCGGGCACAGATACGCAGTATTTT | CASSQDLRGAGTDTQYF
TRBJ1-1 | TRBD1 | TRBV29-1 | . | TGCAGCGTTGGGCAGGGGGCCTCGGGCACTGAAGCTTTCTTT | CSVGQGASGTEAFF
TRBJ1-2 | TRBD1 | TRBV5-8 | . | TGTGCCAGCAGCTCTCGGACAGGGCGGTTTGGCTACACCTTC | CASSSRTGRFGYTF
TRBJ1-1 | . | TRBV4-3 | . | TGCGCCAGCAGCCCTTCCCACCAGTCCCTCACTGAAGCTTTCTTT | CASSPSHQSLTEAFF
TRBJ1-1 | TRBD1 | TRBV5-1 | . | TGCGCCAGCAGCTTGGGGGGACAGCCTCAAGCTTTCTTT | CASSLGGQPQAFF
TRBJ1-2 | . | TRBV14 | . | TGTGCCAGCAGCCAGCTAGACAGCTATGGCTACACCTTC | CASSQLDSYGYTF
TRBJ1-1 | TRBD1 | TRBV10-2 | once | TGCGCCAGCAGTGTGGGACAGGGGATGAACACTGAAGCTTTCTTT | CASSVGQGMNTEAFF
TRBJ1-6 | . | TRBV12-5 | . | TGTGCTAGTGGTTTGGACAGGGCTTCACCCCTCCACTTT | CASGLDRASPLHF
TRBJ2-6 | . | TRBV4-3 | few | TGCGCCAGCAGCCAAGATCTGGGGGGTGGGGCCAACGTCCTGACTTTC | CASSQDLGGGANVLTF
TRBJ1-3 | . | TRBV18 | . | TGTGCCAGCTCACCAATCTCCCTTACAGGGCTCTCTGGAAACACCATATATTTT | CASSPISLTGLSGNTIYF
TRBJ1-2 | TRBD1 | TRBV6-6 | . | TGTGCCAGCAGAGCAGGGGGCTATGGCTACACCTTC | CASRAGGYGYTF
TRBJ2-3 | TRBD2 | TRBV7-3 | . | TGTGCCAGCAGCTTAACCGGGGAACTAGCGGGCCCAGATACGCAGTATTTT | CASSLTGELAGPDTQYF
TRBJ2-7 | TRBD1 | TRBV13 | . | TGTGCCAGCAGCTTCTCCGGGACAGGGTTTCACGAGCAGTACTTC | CASSFSGTGFHEQYF
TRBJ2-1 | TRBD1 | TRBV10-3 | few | TGTGCCATCAGGAGTAGCCAGGGGGCCTACAATGAGCAGTTCTTC | CAIRSSQGAYNEQFF
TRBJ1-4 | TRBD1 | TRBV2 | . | TGTGCCAGCAGGACCGGGACAGGGAATGAAAAACTGTTTTTT | CASRTGTGNEKLFF
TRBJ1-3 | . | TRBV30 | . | TGTGCCTGGAGGTTGGATGGGCCGGTATATTTT | CAWRLDGPVYF
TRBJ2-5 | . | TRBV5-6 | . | TGTGCCAGCAGCTTGGACCGAGGAGGAGAGACCCAGTACTTC | CASSLDRGGETQYF
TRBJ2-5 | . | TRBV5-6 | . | TGTGCCAGCAGCGGGCAGGACACTGACTCCCAAGAGACCCAGTACTTC | CASSGQDTDSQETQYF
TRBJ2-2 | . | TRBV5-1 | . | TGCGCCAGCAGCTTCAGAGGGTACGGTGGGGAGCTGTTTTTT | CASSFRGYGGELFF
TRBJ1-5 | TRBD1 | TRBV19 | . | TGTGCCAGTCGACACACCGGGACAGGAAGGGGCAATCAGCCCCAGCATTTT | CASRHTGTGRGNQPQHF
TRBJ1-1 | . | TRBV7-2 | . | TGTGCCAGCAGCTTATACCCTAGGGAGGGACCCCTGAGGAGGACTGAAGCTTTCTTT | CASSLYPREGPLRRTEAFF
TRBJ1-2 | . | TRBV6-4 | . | TGTGCCAACCGACCGGGGGGGCGAGGCTACACCTTC | CANRPGGRGYTF
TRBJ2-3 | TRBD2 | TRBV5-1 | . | TGCGCCAGCAGCTACGGACTAGCGGTCACAGATACGCAGTATTTT | CASSYGLAVTDTQYF
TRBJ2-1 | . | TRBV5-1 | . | TGCGCCAGCAGTCGCGAGGGAGCCTCCTACAATGAGCAGTTCTTC | CASSREGASYNEQFF
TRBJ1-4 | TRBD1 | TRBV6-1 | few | TGTGCCAGCAGTGGGGACAGAGGGACAACTAATGAAAAACTGTTTTTT | CASSGDRGTTNEKLFF
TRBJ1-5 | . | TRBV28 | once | TGTGCCAGCAGTTTATCGGACAGTTGGGCTCAGCCCCAGCATTTT | CASSLSDSWAQPQHF
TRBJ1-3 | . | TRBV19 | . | TGTGCCAGTAGTTCCGTACGGTCTAACTCTGGAAACACCATATATTTT | CASSSVRSNSGNTIYF
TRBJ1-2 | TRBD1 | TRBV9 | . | TGTGCCAGCAGCGTAGCCAGGGGGAACTATGGCTACACCTTC | CASSVARGNYGYTF
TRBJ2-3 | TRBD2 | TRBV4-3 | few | TGCGCCAGCAGCCAAGAGAGGGGGACTAGCGGAACCACAGATACGCAGTATTTT | CASSQERGTSGTTDTQYF
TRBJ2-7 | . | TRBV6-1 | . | TGTGCCAGCAGTGAAATAGGTAGCCACGAGCAGTACTTC | CASSEIGSHEQYF